These 30 T cell receptor beta chains were all obtained from the same sample, sequenced in a study of T cell responses to AZD1222 COVID-19 vaccine (dated by TCRdb to 2020 to 2022). In light of the paper, this sample's time point label describes: baseline before first vaccination. The library was obtained by the immunoSEQ multiplex PCR assay. TCRdb provides this immuneACCESS table in a form limited to in-frame rearrangements. Some clones are lacking; in checked studies, under half of them reflect an unresolved V gene, and why the rest are absent is not known. This sample holds fewer than 200,000 clones; around nine tenths were observed only once. Of the sample, 1.5% to 2% falls within the top ten clones. This specimen consisted of peripheral blood, obtained on day 0 of AZD1222 vaccination. The origin of the receptors is an adult in good health.

V is TRBV3-1 (or the pseudogene TRBV3-2) and J is TRBJ1-4; no definite D call. Trimming took 5 bases from V and 0 from J, leaving 13 bases between them. Per the germline V gene, CDR1 is LGHDT and CDR2 is YNNKEL (reference sequence). This CDR3 has 16 amino acids. The CDR3 DNA reads as TGTGCCAGCAGCACCCGGAGTGGTGCAACTAATGAAAAACTGTTTTTT. This gives the protein CASSTRSGATNEKLFF.

This clone showed up just once. The J gene is TRBJ1-5, the V gene TRBV28; 7 bases are shared with TRBD1. Germline lookup yields CDR1 MDHEN and CDR2 SYDVKM. V lost 6 bases to trimming and J lost 9 bases; unmatched junction nucleotides: 8. The CDR3 contains 13 residues. The CDR3 coding sequence is TGTGCCAGCAGAAACAGGGGCAGGGGGCCCCAGCATTTT. Translating it yields CASRNRGRGPQHF. Full variable domain (rest looked up from reference TRBV28 and TRBJ1-5): DVKVTQSSRYLVKRTGEKVFLECVQDMDHENMFWYRQDPGLGLRLIYFSYDVKMKEKGDIPEGYSVSREKKERFSLILESASTNQTSMYLCASRNRGRGPQHFGDGTRLSIL.

CDR3 amino acids: CASSLGHGEQYV. DNA for the CDR3: TGTGCCAGCAGTCTCGGACACGGCGAGCAGTACGTC. The rearrangement links TRBV28 to TRBJ2-7; D is possibly TRBD1 (5 bases). This CDR3 has 12 amino acids. Germline-derived CDR1 and CDR2 are MDHEN and SYDVKM. Trimming stripped 5 bases from V and 6 bases from J, with 11 bases between.

CDR3 nucleotides: TGCGCCAGCAAGGATTACGAGCAGTACGTC. Encoded protein: CASKDYEQYV. This chain links TRBV10-1 with TRBJ2-7, with D unclear. V lost 7 bases, J lost 4 bases, and 5 bases lay in between. This CDR3 is built from 10 residues. Germline CDR1 WNHNN, CDR2 SYGVQD (reference sequence).

The chain carries TRBV19 and TRBJ2-1; TRBD1 agrees at 8 bases. Germline lookup yields CDR1 LNHDA and CDR2 SQIVND (reference sequence). The junction had 6 bases not matched to a gene; V was cut back by 0 bases and J by 5 bases. The CDR3 contains 16 residues. In DNA form, the CDR3 reads TGTGCCAGTAGTATAGAAGGGGACAGGAGGAACAATGAGCAGTTCTTC. Translated: CASSIEGDRRNNEQFF.

The chain combines TRBV6-5 with TRBJ1-1; a weak D match, TRBD1 (5 bases). V lost 2 bases to trimming and J lost 3 bases, with 13 bases between them. The CDR3 length is 15 residues. Germline V CDR1 and CDR2: MNHEY, SVGAGI. The CDR3, as DNA: TGTGCCAGCAGTTACGATATGGGGCGATACACTGAAGCTTTCTTT. Residues: CASSYDMGRYTEAFF.

The chain is built from TRBV29-1 and TRBJ1-3; D gene uncertain. Germline assignment: CDR1 SQVTM and CDR2 ANQGSEA. This CDR3 has 14 residues. With 7 bases removed from V and 0 bases from J, the gap between germline ends came to 13 bases. DNA for the CDR3: TGCAGCGCCCAAGTCGGCGCCTCTGGAAACACCATATATTTT. Protein sequence: CSAQVGASGNTIYF.

The rearrangement uses TRBV6-2 or TRBV6-3 and TRBJ1-1, with unresolved D. This CDR3 comprises 14 residues. CDR1 and CDR2 from the germline V gene are MNHEY and SVGEGT. The V and J ends lost 5 bases and 3 bases respectively, with 13 bases between them. In DNA, the CDR3 is TGTGCCAGCAGTAAGTGGGCTGGGGACACTGAAGCTTTCTTT. Translation: CASSKWAGDTEAFF.

The chain recombines TRBV6-5 with TRBJ2-1; 7 bases agree with TRBD2. This CDR3 is built from 14 residues. The germline gives CDR1 MNHEY, CDR2 SVGAGI. Trimming at V came to 7 bases and at J to 4 bases, leaving 7 bases not matched to a gene. The DNA for the CDR3 is TGTGCCAGCACCAGGGAGGGTGGGTACAATGAGCAGTTCTTC. It encodes CASTREGGYNEQFF.

The DNA of the CDR3 is TGTGCCAGCAGCTTAAGGCTGGACAGGTCGATGAACACTGAAGCTTTCTTT. It translates to CASSLRLDRSMNTEAFF. This sequence joins TRBV11-2 and TRBJ1-1; 7 positions agree with TRBD1. The V segment lost 2 bases and the J segment 0 bases; nucleotides outside the gene matches: 9. Germline V gene sequence: CDR1 SGHAT, CDR2 FQNNGV. The CDR3 runs to 17 residues. Full variable domain (rest looked up from reference TRBV11-2 and TRBJ1-1): EAGVAQSPRYKIIEKRQSVAFWCNPISGHATLYWYQQILGQGPKLLIQFQNNGVVDDSQLPKDRFSAERLKGVDSTLKIQPAKLEDSAVYLCASSLRLDRSMNTEAFFGQGTRLTVV.

The chain recombines TRBV6-5 with TRBJ1-1; no clear D. Germline V CDR1 and CDR2: MNHEY, SVGAGI. CDR3 length: 14 amino acids. V was shortened by 6 bases and J by 1 base, with 12 bases between the two germline ends. CDR3 sequence reads: CASRTLVRNTEAFF. CDR3 nucleotides: TGTGCCAGCAGAACCCTAGTAAGGAACACTGAAGCTTTCTTT.

The rearrangement links TRBV6-5 to TRBJ1-4, with 8 positions matching TRBD1. The V and J ends lost 7 bases and 7 bases, in that order; junction bases with no gene match: 11. The CDR3 totals 15 residues. Germline V lookup: CDR1 MNHEY, CDR2 SVGAGI. The CDR3 DNA reads TGTGCCAGCAAGAAGGGACAGGCGGGGAGTGAAAAACTGTTTTTT. Translated: CASKKGQAGSEKLFF.

In this sample, this clone turned up once. This sequence joins TRBV24-1 and TRBJ1-2; D call uncertain. The CDR3 spans 14 residues. Between the trimmed V and J ends, which lost 1 base and 2 bases, there was a span of 7 bases. CDR1 KGHDR and CDR2 SFDVKD come from the germline V gene. CDR3 sequence (DNA): TGTGCCACCAGTGATTTCCCAGAAAACTATGGCTACACCTTC. Amino acid sequence: CATSDFPENYGYTF.

This chain links TRBV7-6 with TRBJ1-2; D might be TRBD1 (5 bases). The CDR3 contains 15 residues. Looked up from germline, CDR1 is SGHVS and CDR2 is FNYEAQ. V lost 0 bases and J 6 bases, leaving 14 bases between the germline ends. CDR3 sequence (DNA): TGTGCCAGCAGCTTAGCGAATGGGGGTAGCGATGGCTACACCTTC. Its protein is CASSLANGGSDGYTF.

The chain is built from TRBV5-1 and TRBJ1-6; no reliable D call. The V gene lost 0 bases and the J gene lost 5 bases, with 6 bases spanning the gap. The length of the CDR3 is 14 residues. Per the germline V gene, CDR1 is SGHRS and CDR2 is YFSETQ. DNA for the CDR3: TGCGCCAGCAGCTTGGGTACAGATAATTCACCCCTCCACTTT. This sequence encodes CASSLGTDNSPLHF.

This chain uses TRBV6-5 with TRBJ2-7, with TRBD1 matching 11 bases. CDR3 length: 15 residues. Trimming removed 2 bases from V and 3 bases from J; junction bases left unmatched: 3. Looked up from germline, CDR1 is MNHEY and CDR2 is SVGAGI. The CDR3 DNA reads TGTGCCAGCAGTTACCGCGGGACAGGGGGCTACGAGCAGTACTTC. Translation gives CASSYRGTGGYEQYF.

The genes are TRBV19 and TRBJ1-1; D remains unclear. Trimming shortened V by 4 bases and J by 1 base, and 10 bases separated the two germline ends. This CDR3 comprises 14 residues. CDR1 and CDR2 from the germline V gene are LNHDA and SQIVND (reference sequence). For the CDR3, the DNA is TGTGCCAGTAGTAATATGGGAACGAACACTGAAGCTTTCTTT. Translating gives CASSNMGTNTEAFF.

CDR3 sequence reads: CSAKNGGDEQYF. In DNA form, the CDR3 reads TGCAGCGCAAAAAATGGGGGGGACGAGCAGTACTTC. This chain joins TRBV29-1 and TRBJ2-7; 7 nucleotides align to TRBD2. The CDR3 runs 12 residues. Losses at the gene ends were 7 bases for V and 5 bases for J; bases not matched to a gene: 8. Germline lookup yields CDR1 SQVTM and CDR2 ANQGSEA.

The gene calls are TRBV15 and TRBJ1-5; no firm D call. With 6 bases removed from V and 4 bases from J, the gap between germline ends came to 16 bases. Germline V gene data show CDR1 as LNHNV and CDR2 as YYDKDF (reference sequence). The CDR3 contains 15 residues. This CDR3 reads CATRPGWEANQPQHF. The CDR3, as DNA: TGTGCCACCAGACCGGGGTGGGAGGCAAATCAGCCCCAGCATTTT.

This chain uses TRBV2 with TRBJ1-3; 8 bases map to TRBD1. The CDR3 is 15 residues long. V shed 2 bases, J shed 4 bases, and the junction held 4 bases outside the gene matches. Germline CDR1 is SNHLY and CDR2 is FYNNEI. The CDR3 reads CASSEQGASGNTIYF. As DNA, the CDR3 is TGTGCCAGCAGTGAACAGGGGGCATCGGGAAACACCATATATTTT.

In DNA, the CDR3 is TGTGCCAGCAGAAAAGGGGGCGGACTAGCGGGTGTCTTTGTTAACAATGAGCAGTTCTTC. Encoded protein: CASRKGGGLAGVFVNNEQFF. The chain couples TRBV4-2 to TRBJ2-1, with 11 bases fitting TRBD2. Germline assignment: CDR1 LGHNA and CDR2 YNFKEQ. V lost 6 bases to trimming and J lost 5 bases; unmatched junction nucleotides: 21. CDR3 length: 20 amino acids.

The chain couples TRBV19 to TRBJ2-5; no reliable D call. V was trimmed by 3 bases and J by 5 bases, leaving 10 bases between them. This CDR3 is 13 amino acids long. Germline lookup yields CDR1 LNHDA and CDR2 SQIVND (reference sequence). CDR3 sequence: CASSMGRWETQYF. For the CDR3, the DNA is TGTGCCAGTAGTATGGGTAGGTGGGAGACCCAGTACTTC.

This chain links TRBV19 with TRBJ2-2; tentatively, D is TRBD1 or TRBD2 (5 bases each). There are 13 residues in the CDR3. Germline lookup yields CDR1 LNHDA and CDR2 SQIVND (reference sequence). V dropped 8 bases and J dropped 2 bases, with 9 bases sitting between them. CDR3 region: CASPGPNTGELFF. The CDR3 DNA is TGTGCCAGTCCGGGACCCAACACCGGGGAGCTGTTTTTT.

This chain connects TRBV28 to TRBJ1-4, with 8 bases identical to TRBD1. There are 15 residues in the CDR3. With 4 bases clipped from V and 7 bases from J, the junction kept 8 bases outside the gene matches. The germline CDR1 and CDR2 sequences are MDHEN and SYDVKM. The CDR3 DNA follows: TGTGCCAGCAGTTCACCGACAGGGGAGGCTGAAAAACTGTTTTTT. Its protein is CASSSPTGEAEKLFF.

The genes are TRBV28 and TRBJ2-3; D possibly uses TRBD1 or TRBD2 (7 bases each). The CDR3 runs 16 residues. Germline lookup yields CDR1 MDHEN and CDR2 SYDVKM. The chain's CDR3 is CASGGGTSPSTDTQYF. CDR3 coding DNA: TGTGCTTCAGGGGGGGGAACGAGCCCTAGCACAGATACGCAGTATTTT.

The chain joins TRBV4-3 to TRBJ1-4; TRBD1 aligns across 8 bases. This CDR3 contains 15 residues. The germline CDR1 and CDR2 sequences are LGHNA and YSLEER. Trimming at V came to 4 bases and at J to 6 bases, leaving 7 bases not matched to a gene. This chain's CDR3 is CASSPDRARDEKLFF. The CDR3 bases are TGCGCCAGCAGCCCGGACAGGGCCAGGGATGAAAAACTGTTTTTT.

The rearrangement uses TRBV18 and TRBJ1-1; 7 bases align to TRBD1. This CDR3 is 17 amino acids long. Germline CDR1 reads KGHSH; CDR2 reads LQKENI. The V segment lost 3 bases and the J segment 0 bases; nucleotides outside the gene matches: 10. CDR3 nucleotide sequence: TGTGCCAGCTCACCCCGACAGGGTGGGGGAATGAACACTGAAGCTTTCTTT. Amino acid sequence: CASSPRQGGGMNTEAFF.

The chain joins TRBV2 to TRBJ2-1; weak D call: TRBD1 (5 bases). The CDR3 loop spans 11 amino acids. Trimming took off 7 bases at V and 12 bases at J, with 13 bases between the two ends. The germline gives CDR1 SNHLY, CDR2 FYNNEI. CDR3 residues: CASMQGSRQFF. The CDR3 nucleotides read TGTGCCAGCATGCAGGGTAGCAGGCAGTTCTTC.

The sample holds one count of this clone. V gene TRBV7-2 combines with J gene TRBJ1-5, with D perhaps matching TRBD1 (5 bases). CDR1 and CDR2 (germline): SGHTA, FQGNSA. V lost 5 bases, J lost 7 bases, and 12 bases lay in between. CDR3 size: 13 residues. Written as DNA, the CDR3 is TGTGCCAGCAGCGTATCCAGGGAACAGCCCCAGCATTTT. The encoded protein is CASSVSREQPQHF.

The chain combines TRBV6-1 with TRBJ1-2; no clear D. The CDR3 length is 15 residues. With 0 bases removed from V and 4 bases from J, the gap between germline ends came to 12 bases. The germline gives CDR1 MNHNS, CDR2 SASEGT. The CDR3 DNA is TGTGCCAGCAGTGAAGCGCACCCTCCAGGCTATGGCTACACCTTC. It encodes CASSEAHPPGYGYTF.